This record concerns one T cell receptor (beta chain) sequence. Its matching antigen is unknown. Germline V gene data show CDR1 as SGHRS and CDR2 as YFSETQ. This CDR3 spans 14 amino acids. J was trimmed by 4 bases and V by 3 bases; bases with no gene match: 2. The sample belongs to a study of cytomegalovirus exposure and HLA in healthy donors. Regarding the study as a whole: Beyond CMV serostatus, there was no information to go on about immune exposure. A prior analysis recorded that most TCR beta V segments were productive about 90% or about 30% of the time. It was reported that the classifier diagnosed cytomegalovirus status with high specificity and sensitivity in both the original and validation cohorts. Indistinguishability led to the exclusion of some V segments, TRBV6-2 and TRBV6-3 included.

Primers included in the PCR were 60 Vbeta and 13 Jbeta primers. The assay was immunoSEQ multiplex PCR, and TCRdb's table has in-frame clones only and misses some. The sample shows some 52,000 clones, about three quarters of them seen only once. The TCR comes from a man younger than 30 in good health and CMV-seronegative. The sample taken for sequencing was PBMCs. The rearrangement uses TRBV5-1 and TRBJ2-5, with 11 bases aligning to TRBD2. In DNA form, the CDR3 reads TGCGCCAGCAGCTATGGACTAGCGGGAGAGACCCAGTACTTC. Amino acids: CASSYGLAGETQYF.